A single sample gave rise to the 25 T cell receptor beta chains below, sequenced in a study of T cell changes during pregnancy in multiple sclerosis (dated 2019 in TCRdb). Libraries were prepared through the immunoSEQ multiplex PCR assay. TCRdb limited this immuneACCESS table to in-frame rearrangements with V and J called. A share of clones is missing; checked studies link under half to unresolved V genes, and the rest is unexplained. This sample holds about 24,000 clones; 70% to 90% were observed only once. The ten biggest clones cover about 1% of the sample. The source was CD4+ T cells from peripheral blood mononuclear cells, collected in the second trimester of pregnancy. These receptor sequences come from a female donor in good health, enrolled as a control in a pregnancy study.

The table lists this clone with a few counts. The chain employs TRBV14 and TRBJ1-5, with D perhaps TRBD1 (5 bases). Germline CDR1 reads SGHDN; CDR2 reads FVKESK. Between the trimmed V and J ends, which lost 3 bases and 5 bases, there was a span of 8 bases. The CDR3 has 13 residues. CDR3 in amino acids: CASSQGGYQPQHF. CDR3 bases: TGTGCCAGCAGCCAGGGGGGGTATCAGCCCCAGCATTTT.

This CDR3 reads CASSWNRGGSGANVLTF. The DNA of the CDR3 is TGTGCCAGCAGCTGGAACAGGGGCGGGTCCGGGGCCAACGTCCTGACTTTC. The chain has TRBV5-5 and TRBJ2-6, with TRBD1 matching 7 bases. The CDR3 is made up of 17 amino acids. Germline V CDR1 and CDR2: SGHKS, YYEKEE (reference sequence). The junction had 10 bases not matched to a gene; V was cut back by 3 bases and J by 4 bases.

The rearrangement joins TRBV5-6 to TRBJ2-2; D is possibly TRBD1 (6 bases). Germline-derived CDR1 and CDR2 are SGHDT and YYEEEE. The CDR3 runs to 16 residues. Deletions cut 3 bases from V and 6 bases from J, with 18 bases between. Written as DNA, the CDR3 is TGTGCCAGCAGCTCCCTAGCAGGGGCGGGTCCCGGGGAGCTGTTTTTT. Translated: CASSSLAGAGPGELFF. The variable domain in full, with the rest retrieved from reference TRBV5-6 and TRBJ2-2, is DAGVTQSPTHLIKTRGQQVTLRCSPKSGHDTVSWYQQALGQGPQFIFQYYEEEERQRGNFPDRFSGHQFPNYSSELNVNALLLGDSALYLCASSSLAGAGPGELFFGEGSRLTVL.

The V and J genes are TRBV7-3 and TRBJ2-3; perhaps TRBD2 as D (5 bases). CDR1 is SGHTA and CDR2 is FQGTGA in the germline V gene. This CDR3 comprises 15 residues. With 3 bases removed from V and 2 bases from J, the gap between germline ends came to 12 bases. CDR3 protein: CASSFHGGLTDTQYF. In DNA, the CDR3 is TGTGCCAGCAGCTTTCACGGAGGTCTCACAGATACGCAGTATTTT.

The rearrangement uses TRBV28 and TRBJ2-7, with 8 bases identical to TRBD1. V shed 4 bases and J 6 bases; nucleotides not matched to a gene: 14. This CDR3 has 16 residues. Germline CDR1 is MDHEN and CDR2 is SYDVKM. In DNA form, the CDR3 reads TGTGCCAGCAGTTCCCCCCCCGGGACAGGTCCCCCCGAGCAGTACTTC. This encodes CASSSPPGTGPPEQYF.

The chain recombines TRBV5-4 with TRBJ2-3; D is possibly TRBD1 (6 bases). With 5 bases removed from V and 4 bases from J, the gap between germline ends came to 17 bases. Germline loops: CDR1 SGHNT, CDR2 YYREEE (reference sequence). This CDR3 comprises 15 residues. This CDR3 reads CASSPDRFPPDTQYF. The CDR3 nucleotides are TGTGCCAGCAGTCCGGACAGATTCCCCCCAGATACGCAGTATTTT.

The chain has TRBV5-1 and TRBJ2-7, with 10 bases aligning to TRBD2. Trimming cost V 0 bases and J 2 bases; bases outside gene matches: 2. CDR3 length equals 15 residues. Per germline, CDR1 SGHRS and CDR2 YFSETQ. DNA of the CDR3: TGCGCCAGCAGCTTGGTAGCGGGAGGCACCTACGAGCAGTACTTC. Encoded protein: CASSLVAGGTYEQYF. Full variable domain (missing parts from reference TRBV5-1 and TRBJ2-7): KAGVTQTPRYLIKTRGQQVTLSCSPISGHRSVSWYQQTPGQGLQFLFEYFSETQRNKGNFPGRFSGRQFSNSRSEMNVSTLELGDSALYLCASSLVAGGTYEQYFGPGTRLTVT.

CDR3 amino acids: CASSLARRGRSREQFF. The DNA for the CDR3 is TGTGCCAGCAGCTTGGCGCGCAGGGGGCGCAGTCGTGAGCAGTTCTTC. The chain is built from TRBV5-4 and TRBJ2-1; 8 bases are a match to TRBD1. With 0 bases clipped from V and 9 bases from J, the junction kept 11 bases outside the gene matches. The germline gives CDR1 SGHNT, CDR2 YYREEE (reference sequence). The CDR3 has 16 amino acids. Filled out from reference TRBV5-4 and TRBJ2-1, the complete variable domain reads ETGVTQSPTHLIKTRGQQVTLRCSSQSGHNTVSWYQQALGQGPQFIFQYYREEENGRGNFPPRFSGLQFPNYSSELNVNALELDDSALYLCASSLARRGRSREQFFGPGTRLTVL.

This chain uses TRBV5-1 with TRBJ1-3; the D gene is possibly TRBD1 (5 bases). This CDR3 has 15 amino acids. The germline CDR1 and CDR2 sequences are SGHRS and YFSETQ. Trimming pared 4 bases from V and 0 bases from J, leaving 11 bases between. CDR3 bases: TGCGCCAGCAGCATAGACAGTTTCTCTGGAAACACCATATATTTT. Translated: CASSIDSFSGNTIYF.

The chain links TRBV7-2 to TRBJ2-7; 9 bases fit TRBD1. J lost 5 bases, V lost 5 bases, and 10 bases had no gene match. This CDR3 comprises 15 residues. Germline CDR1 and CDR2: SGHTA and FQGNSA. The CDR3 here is CASSGGRDRVDEQYF. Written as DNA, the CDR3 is TGTGCCAGCAGCGGAGGCCGGGACAGGGTCGACGAGCAGTACTTC.

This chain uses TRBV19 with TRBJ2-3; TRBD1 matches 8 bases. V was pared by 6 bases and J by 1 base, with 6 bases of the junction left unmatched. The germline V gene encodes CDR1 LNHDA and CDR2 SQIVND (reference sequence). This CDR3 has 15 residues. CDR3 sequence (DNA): TGTGCCAGTAGAGCTGACAGGGGCGGCACAGATACGCAGTATTTT. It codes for CASRADRGGTDTQYF. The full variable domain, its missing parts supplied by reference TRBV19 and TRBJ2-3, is DGGITQSPKYLFRKEGQNVTLSCEQNLNHDAMYWYRQDPGQGLRLIYYSQIVNDFQKGDIAEGYSVSREKKESFPLTVTSAQKNPTAFYLCASRADRGGTDTQYFGPGTRLTVL.

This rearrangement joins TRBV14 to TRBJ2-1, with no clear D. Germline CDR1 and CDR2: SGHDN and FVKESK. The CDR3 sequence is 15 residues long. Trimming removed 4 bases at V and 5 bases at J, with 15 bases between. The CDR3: CASSPPTWRNNEQFF. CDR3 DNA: TGTGCCAGCAGCCCCCCTACCTGGAGAAACAATGAGCAGTTCTTC.

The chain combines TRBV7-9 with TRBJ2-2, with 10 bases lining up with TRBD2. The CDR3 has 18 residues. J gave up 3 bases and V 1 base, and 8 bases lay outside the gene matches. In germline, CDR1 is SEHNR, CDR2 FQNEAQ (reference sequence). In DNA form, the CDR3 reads TGTGCCAGCAGCTTAGAACCAGCGGGAGGGCCCTACACCGGGGAGCTGTTTTTT. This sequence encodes CASSLEPAGGPYTGELFF. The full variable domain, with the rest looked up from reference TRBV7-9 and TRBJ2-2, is DTGVSQNPRHKITKRGQNVTFRCDPISEHNRLYWYRQTLGQGPEFLTYFQNEAQLEKSRLLSDRFSAERPKGSFSTLEIQRTEQGDSAMYLCASSLEPAGGPYTGELFFGEGSRLTVL.

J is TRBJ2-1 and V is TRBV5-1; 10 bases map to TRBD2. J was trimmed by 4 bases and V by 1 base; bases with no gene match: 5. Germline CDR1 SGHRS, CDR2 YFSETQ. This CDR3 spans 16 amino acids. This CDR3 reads CASSLSSGSLYNEQFF. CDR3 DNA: TGCGCCAGCAGCTTGTCTAGCGGGAGTTTGTACAATGAGCAGTTCTTC.

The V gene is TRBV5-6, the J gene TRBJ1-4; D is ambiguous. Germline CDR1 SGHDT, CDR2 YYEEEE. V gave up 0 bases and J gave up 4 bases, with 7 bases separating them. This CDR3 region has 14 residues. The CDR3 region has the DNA TGTGCCAGCAGCTTGGGGGCCATTAATGAAAAACTGTTTTTT. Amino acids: CASSLGAINEKLFF.

The CDR3 coding sequence is TGTGCCAGCAGCCTCAGTCCGGGACAGCAGGGTTCACCCCTCCACTTT. Protein product: CASSLSPGQQGSPLHF. The rearrangement uses TRBV7-6 and TRBJ1-6; 7 bases line up with TRBD1. This CDR3 is 16 amino acids long. Germline CDR1 is SGHVS and CDR2 is FNYEAQ. V lost 5 bases, J lost 9 bases, and 13 bases stayed unmatched. Using reference TRBV7-6 and TRBJ1-6 for the parts outside the CDR3, the full variable domain is GAGVSQSPRYKVTKRGQDVALRCDPISGHVSLYWYRQALGQGPEFLTYFNYEAQQDKSGLPNDRFSAERPEGSISTLTIQRTEQRDSAMYRCASSLSPGQQGSPLHFGNGTRLTVT.

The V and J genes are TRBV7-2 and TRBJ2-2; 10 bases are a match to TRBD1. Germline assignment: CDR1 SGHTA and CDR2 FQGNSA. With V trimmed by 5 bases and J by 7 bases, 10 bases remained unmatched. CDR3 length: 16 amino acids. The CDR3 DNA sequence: TGTGCCAGCAGCCTCGGGACAGGGGCCCGAGGCGGGGAGCTGTTTTTT. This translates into CASSLGTGARGGELFF. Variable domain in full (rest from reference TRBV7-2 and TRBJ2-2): GAGVSQSPSNKVTEKGKDVELRCDPISGHTALYWYRQSLGQGLEFLIYFQGNSAPDKSGLPSDRFSAERTGGSVSTLTIQRTQQEDSAVYLCASSLGTGARGGELFFGEGSRLTVL.

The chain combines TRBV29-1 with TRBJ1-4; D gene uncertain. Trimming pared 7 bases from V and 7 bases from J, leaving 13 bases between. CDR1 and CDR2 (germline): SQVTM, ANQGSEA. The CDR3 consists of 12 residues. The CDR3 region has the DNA TGCAGCGCGAAAGATCCCGGTGAAAAACTGTTTTTT. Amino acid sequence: CSAKDPGEKLFF.

CDR3 in amino acids: CASTGSGSLYEQYF. The CDR3 DNA follows: TGTGCCAGCACCGGAAGCGGGAGTCTTTACGAGCAGTACTTC. The chain has TRBV21-1 and TRBJ2-7; the table's TRBD2 call for D was not verified on the DNA. TRBV21-1 is an annotated pseudogene. The length of the CDR3 is 14 residues.

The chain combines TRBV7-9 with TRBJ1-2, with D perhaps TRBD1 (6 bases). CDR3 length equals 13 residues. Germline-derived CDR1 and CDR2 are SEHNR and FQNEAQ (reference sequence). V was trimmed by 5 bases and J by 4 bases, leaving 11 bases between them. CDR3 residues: CASSQSQGYGYTF. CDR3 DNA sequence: TGTGCCAGCAGCCAATCACAGGGCTATGGCTACACCTTC.

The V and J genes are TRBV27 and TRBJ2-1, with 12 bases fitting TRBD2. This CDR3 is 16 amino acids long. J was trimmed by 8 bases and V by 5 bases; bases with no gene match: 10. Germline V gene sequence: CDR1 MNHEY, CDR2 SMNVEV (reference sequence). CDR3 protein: CASSAPRLAGVDEQFF. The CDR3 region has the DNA TGTGCCAGCAGTGCCCCCCGACTAGCGGGAGTCGATGAGCAGTTCTTC.

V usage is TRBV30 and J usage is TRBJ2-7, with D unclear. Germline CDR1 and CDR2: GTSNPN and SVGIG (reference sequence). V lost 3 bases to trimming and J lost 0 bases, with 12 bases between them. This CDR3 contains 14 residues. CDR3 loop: CAWRPTGHSYEQYF. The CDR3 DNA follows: TGTGCCTGGAGACCCACCGGTCACTCCTACGAGCAGTACTTC.

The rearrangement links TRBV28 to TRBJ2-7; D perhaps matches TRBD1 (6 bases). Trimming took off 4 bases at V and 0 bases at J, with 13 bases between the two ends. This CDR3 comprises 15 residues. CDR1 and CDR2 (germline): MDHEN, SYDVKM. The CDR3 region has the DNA TGTGCCAGCAGTTCATCAGGGGAAGCCTCCTACGAGCAGTACTTC. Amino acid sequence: CASSSSGEASYEQYF.

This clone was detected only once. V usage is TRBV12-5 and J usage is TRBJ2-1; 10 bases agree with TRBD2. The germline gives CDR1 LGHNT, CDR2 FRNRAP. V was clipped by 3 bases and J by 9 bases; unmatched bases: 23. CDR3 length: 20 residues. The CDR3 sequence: CASGFSSPLAGMGGRSEQFF. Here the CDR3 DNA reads TGTGCTAGTGGTTTTTCCTCCCCACTAGCGGGAATGGGAGGTAGAAGTGAGCAGTTCTTC.

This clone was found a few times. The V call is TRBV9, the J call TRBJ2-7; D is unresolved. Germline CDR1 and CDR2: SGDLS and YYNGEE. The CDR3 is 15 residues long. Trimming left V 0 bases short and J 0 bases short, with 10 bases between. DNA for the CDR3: TGTGCCAGCAGCGTAGGTTCACAGAGCTCCTACGAGCAGTACTTC. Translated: CASSVGSQSSYEQYF.